This TCR beta chain was sequenced in a study of blood T cells in healthy people across ages. Sample-barcoded 5' priming and a J-beta primer mix drove a second PCR of 7 to 11 cycles. TCRdb itself ran the 5' RACE reads through MiXCR, one entry per CDR3 protein. The profile shows more than 700,000 distinct CDR3 sequences, approximately 55% of them singletons. Germline V gene sequence: CDR1 SGHDN, CDR2 FVKESK. V lost 4 bases, J lost 7 bases, and 20 bases stayed unmatched. The CDR3 contains 18 residues. Study-wide results and caveats: The authors considered diversity estimates from one million T cells to be underestimates.

As to this clonotype: The antigen is unknown.

What was sequenced was blood. The receptor was derived from an elderly man in good health. The rearrangement uses TRBV14 and TRBJ2-5; 8 nucleotides agree with TRBD1. DNA of the CDR3: TGTGCCAGCAGCCTACAACGGGGTGACTTCGGACAGGGACTGACCCAGTACTTC. Its translation is CASSLQRGDFGQGLTQYF.